The clone carrying this TCR beta chain showed up just once. Data came from immunoSEQ multiplex PCR; TCRdb stores just in-frame clones and leaves some out. The table includes roughly 130,000 clones, under 95% detected once. The sample comes from a study of T cell responses to AZD1222 COVID-19 vaccine. This CDR3 contains 15 residues. CDR1 is LNHNV, CDR2 YYDKDF, per germline (reference sequence). V was clipped by 0 bases and J by 3 bases, with 9 bases between them. The chain recombines TRBV15 with TRBJ2-1, with D possibly TRBD1 on 5 matching bases. The material sequenced was peripheral blood, taken on day 0 of AZD1222 vaccination. This receptor was identified in an adult in good health. The CDR3 region is CATSREGVDYNEQFF. The CDR3 coding sequence is TGTGCCACCAGCAGAGAAGGGGTAGACTACAATGAGCAGTTCTTC.